This T cell receptor (beta chain) was found in a study of breast tumors, draining lymph nodes, adjacent tissues. Study-wide results and caveats: Data fit most tumor T cells coming from lymph node, expanding in tumor. Luminal-like breast cancer showed significantly greater tumor-nontumor repertoire similarity than basal-like breast cancer did. Tumors had less TCR diversity than lymph nodes, more than nontumor tissue.

TCRdb reprocessed the multiplex PCR reads with MiXCR, giving one entry per CDR3 protein. The sample consists of tens of thousands of distinct CDR3 sequences, roughly 60% of them appearing once. This clonotype is large (0.1 to 1%) by share. Its antigen remains unknown. J was trimmed by 10 bases and V by 12 bases; bases with no gene match: 12. This CDR3 has 14 amino acids. Germline lookup yields CDR1 KGHDR and CDR2 SFDVKD. This sequence was found in a female donor with breast cancer. Some clones in this sample may be carry-over from other donors' samples. This sequence joins TRBV24-1 and TRBJ2-1, with TRBD1 identical over 12 bases. The sample comprised breast tumor tissue. This CDR3 is CAAVRGQGAEEQFF. CDR3 sequence (DNA): TGTGCCGCCGTCCGGGGACAGGGGGCTGAGGAGCAGTTCTTC.